Listed below are T cell receptor beta chains from one sample, sequenced in a study of T cell responses to AZD1222 COVID-19 vaccine. Profiled with immunoSEQ multiplex PCR; TCRdb holds only in-frame clones, not every one. The sample holds 90,000 to 150,000 clones; roughly 86% are singletons and the top ten take roughly 4.2%. The sequencing used peripheral blood, collected on day 0 of AZD1222 vaccination. The receptors shown here come from an adult in good health. Each CDR3 is given without its conserved first and last residue.

v_call	j_call	cdr3_length	cdr3_aa
TRBV5-6	TRBJ1-2	12	ASSLGGADYGYT
TRBV7-2	TRBJ1-4	12	ASSFQGGGEKLF
TRBV7-2	TRBJ2-3	12	ASSPTFTADTQY
TRBV12-3/TRBV12-4	TRBJ1-1	10	ASSFEATRAF
TRBV5-4	TRBJ1-1	11	ASSSQGVVAAF
TRBV27	TRBJ1-4	13	ASSAGPGGNEKLF
TRBV7-9	TRBJ2-7	13	ASSATSQVISEQY
TRBV11-2	TRBJ2-7	13	ASSPITGSGYEQY
TRBV27	TRBJ1-6	14	ASSTLRLPYNSPLH
TRBV4-1	TRBJ1-4	12	ASSPGDREEKLF
TRBV27	TRBJ1-6	14	ASTLMASSYNSPLH
TRBV7-9	TRBJ1-4	13	ASSYGTDLASTLF
TRBV12-3/TRBV12-4	TRBJ1-2	11	ASSTRAKFGYT
TRBV24-1	TRBJ2-1	14	ATSDGTSHSYNEQF
TRBV13	TRBJ2-7	13	ASSFSPGMSYEQY